The clone carrying this T cell receptor beta chain has just one count. What it recognizes is unknown. This record comes from a study of a mutant IDH1 vaccine in newly diagnosed glioma. The overall study: Vaccination started 4-6 weeks after radiotherapy alone, or with temozolomide cycles. Those enrolled had earlier been treated with radiotherapy, temozolomide, or both, mostly both. Study-level results: Shifts in the top peripheral T cell clonotypes seemed unrelated to pseudoprogression. Among all patients, vaccine-induced immune responses occurred in approximately 93%.

TCRdb's copy holds only in-frame clones and misses some; the assay was immunoSEQ multiplex PCR. The sample lists roughly 28,000 clones; around 90% were seen once. The V gene lost 4 bases and the J gene lost 2 bases, with 9 bases spanning the gap. The CDR3 loop spans 13 amino acids. Germline V gene data show CDR1 as SGHRS and CDR2 as YFSETQ. The time point is: week 5, during vaccination. In every dose of vaccine, 300 ug of mutant IDH1 20-mer peptide was given alongside topical imiquimod. The source was PBMCs, collected from a glioma patient whose treatment included an IDH1 peptide vaccine. The TCR was taken from a man between 18 and 29 years old with glioma. The gene calls are TRBV5-1 and TRBJ2-5; D gene uncertain. The CDR3 sequence is CASSALGQETQYF. The CDR3 DNA reads as TGCGCCAGCAGCGCTCTAGGTCAAGAGACCCAGTACTTC.